Each of the 4 T cell receptor beta chains below was sequenced from the same sample in a study of tissue T cells after allogeneic stem cell transplantation. The repertoire was sequenced with immunoSEQ multiplex PCR; TCRdb's copy has only in-frame clones and lacks some. Here the sample spans around 7,900 clones, around a third being singletons. Regarding time point: mouse harvest day 14 after allogeneic transplant. The graft held 10^6 splenic CD5+ T cells and 10^7 T-cell-depleted bone marrow cells. Sequencing input: skin. The origin of the receptors is a female BALB/c mouse given C57BL/6 T cells with graft-versus-host disease after an allogeneic hematopoietic cell transplant.

With respect to this clone: The gene names here belong to mouse. CDR3 sequence: CASRVMGNTGQLYF. CDR3 DNA (partial): TGTGCCAGCAGGGTAATGGGAAACACCGGGCAGCTCTAC. The chain recombines TRBV26 with TRBJ2-2; D not certain. The read halts 1 residue ahead of the CDR3 end, with the missing end drawn from the germline J gene. The CDR3 totals 14 residues. Germline V gene data show CDR1 as KGHPV and CDR2 as FQNQEV (reference sequence). Trimming stripped 6 bases from V and 1 base from J, with 9 bases between.

With regard to this clone: Any gene name here is a mouse gene name. The read falls 1 residue short of the CDR3 end, and the missing part is taken from the germline J gene. This chain joins TRBV3 and TRBJ2-5, with 9 bases identical to TRBD1. With V trimmed by 5 bases and J by 6 bases, 6 bases remained unmatched. CDR3 size: 14 residues. Germline lookup yields CDR1 SNHLY and CDR2 FYNGKV (reference sequence). The part of the CDR3 DNA that was read is TGTGCCAGCAGCCAACAGGGGGCGCGGGACACCCAGTAC. Residues: CASSQQGARDTQY. The entire CDR3 protein reads CASSQQGARDTQYF.

This clone was recorded only once. The genes and germline here are from mouse. The read terminates 1 residue ahead of where the CDR3 ends, so the germline J gene completes it. This chain uses TRBV26 with TRBJ2-2; TRBD2 matches at 13 bases. CDR1 and CDR2 from the germline V gene are KGHPV and FQNQEV (reference sequence). The CDR3 contains 16 residues. J gave up 3 bases and V 4 bases, and 2 bases lay outside the gene matches. This CDR3 reads CASSRTGGAHTGQLYF. The DNA read from the CDR3 is TGTGCCAGCAGTCGGACTGGGGGGGCGCACACCGGGCAGCTCTAC.

This clone has a handful of counts. The genes and germline here are from mouse. The sequenced fragment ends 1 residue before the CDR3 boundary, so the rest is inferred from the germline J gene. This chain joins TRBV26 and TRBJ2-7, with 9 bases identical to TRBD1. From germline, CDR1 is KGHPV and CDR2 FQNQEV (reference sequence). Germline trimming cut 4 bases from V and 4 bases from J; bases unmatched to any gene: 2. This CDR3 comprises 13 residues. The CDR3: CASSRTGEYEQYF. The covered CDR3 bases are TGTGCCAGCAGTCGGACAGGGGAGTATGAACAGTAC. The whole variable domain, filled in from reference TRBV26 and TRBJ2-7, reads NSKVIQTPRYLVKGQGQKAKMRCIPEKGHPVVFWYQQNKNNEFKFLINFQNQEVLQQIDMTEKRFSAECPSNSPCSLEIQSSEAGDSALYLCASSRTGEYEQYFGPGTRLTVL.